The 8 T cell receptor beta chains in this list originate from one sample, sequenced in a study of blood T cell repertoires in COVID-19. Sequencing was performed with immunoSEQ multiplex PCR; in TCRdb, only in-frame clones are kept and a portion is missing. The sample consists of a few hundred thousand clones, around 88% of them appearing once. Sequencing input: peripheral blood. The source is a young woman who had recovered from COVID-19.

The rearrangement links TRBV27 to TRBJ2-7; 7 bases map to TRBD1. J was trimmed by 2 bases and V by 6 bases; bases with no gene match: 19. Germline V lookup: CDR1 MNHEY, CDR2 SMNVEV (reference sequence). This CDR3 is built from 18 residues. CDR3 sequence reads: CASSITQGDSNLAYEQYF. CDR3 in DNA: TGTGCCAGCAGCATTACCCAGGGGGATTCCAACCTGGCCTACGAGCAGTACTTC.

CDR3 sequence: CASLGHPSYNEQFF. The CDR3, as DNA: TGTGCCAGCTTGGGACACCCCTCCTACAATGAGCAGTTCTTC. The chain couples TRBV25-1 to TRBJ2-1, with D perhaps matching TRBD1 (6 bases). Germline values: CDR1 MGHDK, CDR2 SYGVNS. Trimming took off 8 bases at V and 0 bases at J, with 11 bases between the two ends. This CDR3 has 14 amino acids.

This chain connects TRBV5-1 to TRBJ2-7; TRBD2 matches at 7 bases. Germline V gives CDR1 SGHRS, CDR2 YFSETQ. The CDR3 is made up of 16 amino acids. Trimming cost V 0 bases and J 1 base; bases outside gene matches: 7. CDR3 bases: TGCGCCAGCAGCTTGGCTAGCGGTCTTGAATCCTACGAGCAGTACTTC. Protein: CASSLASGLESYEQYF.

The gene calls are TRBV7-9 and TRBJ2-1; 13 nucleotides align to TRBD2. With 5 bases clipped from V and 3 bases from J, the junction kept 13 bases outside the gene matches. This CDR3 is 19 amino acids long. The germline V gene encodes CDR1 SEHNR and CDR2 FQNEAQ (reference sequence). Here the CDR3 DNA reads TGTGCCAGCAGCCAAACCCCGGGACTAGCGGGGATGAACTACAATGAGCAGTTCTTC. It codes for CASSQTPGLAGMNYNEQFF.

The chain combines TRBV27 with TRBJ1-5, with a weak D call TRBD1 (5 bases). In germline, CDR1 is MNHEY, CDR2 SMNVEV (reference sequence). The V gene lost 6 bases and the J gene lost 4 bases, with 16 bases spanning the gap. This CDR3 spans 15 amino acids. CDR3 sequence: CASRLSGTVNQPQHF. The CDR3 region has the DNA TGTGCCAGCAGGTTGTCTGGGACTGTAAATCAGCCCCAGCATTTT.

The chain has TRBV7-2 and TRBJ2-1, with D tentatively TRBD2 (6 bases). The CDR3 totals 16 residues. Germline V CDR1 and CDR2: SGHTA, FQGNSA. The V and J ends lost 5 bases and 4 bases respectively, with 18 bases between them. CDR3 nucleotide sequence: TGTGCCAGCAGCCCGCCAGGCGGGGCGGTATACAATGAGCAGTTCTTC. Translated: CASSPPGGAVYNEQFF.

This chain connects TRBV19 to TRBJ1-6, with D perhaps matching TRBD1 (5 bases). V was cut by 3 bases and J by 13 bases, with 10 bases left in between. This CDR3 spans 12 amino acids. From germline, CDR1 is LNHDA and CDR2 SQIVND (reference sequence). The CDR3 protein is CASSIDSSPLHF. The CDR3 region has the DNA TGTGCCAGTAGTATCGACAGTTCGCCCCTCCACTTT. Combining the CDR3 with reference TRBV19 and TRBJ1-6 gives the whole variable domain DGGITQSPKYLFRKEGQNVTLSCEQNLNHDAMYWYRQDPGQGLRLIYYSQIVNDFQKGDIAEGYSVSREKKESFPLTVTSAQKNPTAFYLCASSIDSSPLHFGNGTRLTVT.

The CDR3 here is CASSETRGGVFGLNNEQFF. The CDR3 bases are TGTGCCAGCAGTGAAACTAGAGGGGGCGTTTTTGGGTTAAACAATGAGCAGTTCTTC. V is TRBV2 and J is TRBJ2-1; 7 bases are shared with TRBD1. CDR3 length equals 19 residues. Germline CDR1 is SNHLY and CDR2 is FYNNEI. Trimming took 2 bases from V and 5 from J; bases not matched to a gene: 18.